The rows below give T cell receptor beta chains drawn from one sample of a study of cytomegalovirus exposure and HLA in healthy donors. TCRdb keeps only in-frame clones here, not all; method: immunoSEQ multiplex PCR. Found here are about 150,000 clones, approximately 80% of them singletons; the top ten hold 4% to 4.5%. Sequencing input: PBMCs. All receptors derive from a woman between 35 and 50 years old in good health and CMV-seronegative. Both conserved end residues are part of each CDR3. The D gene is left open where the match is weak. Expanded clones get a size class; other rows say once, few or many, or leave the size out.

abundance,d_gene,v_gene,j_gene,CDR3aa,CDR3nt
-,-,TRBV6-1,TRBJ1-1,CATRLPGLDTEAFF,TGTGCCACACGACTACCAGGTCTAGACACTGAAGCTTTCTTT
-,-,TRBV5-1,TRBJ1-5,CASSWGHMDSNQPQHF,TGCGCCAGCAGCTGGGGACATATGGATAGCAATCAGCCCCAGCATTTT
-,-,TRBV7-9,TRBJ1-3,CASSFFEGSGNTIYF,TGTGCCAGCAGCTTTTTTGAGGGCTCTGGAAACACCATATATTTT
few,-,TRBV6-5,TRBJ1-2,CASSYSSAGHGYTF,TGTGCCAGCAGTTACTCAAGCGCAGGGCATGGCTACACCTTC
-,-,TRBV4-1,TRBJ1-1,CASSQGTADTEAFF,TGCGCCAGCAGCCAAGGGACAGCCGACACTGAAGCTTTCTTT
-,TRBD1,TRBV19,TRBJ1-6,CASSPTGNLANSPLHF,TGTGCCAGTAGTCCGACAGGGAATCTCGCAAATTCACCCCTCCACTTT
few,TRBD1,TRBV30,TRBJ1-2,CAWRGTGSWGYTF,TGTGCCTGGAGGGGGACAGGGAGTTGGGGCTACACCTTC
-,-,TRBV19,TRBJ1-2,CASAQREGRWVANYGYTF,TGTGCCAGTGCACAGAGGGAGGGCCGCTGGGTGGCCAACTATGGCTACACCTTC
-,-,TRBV5-1,TRBJ2-2,CASSAVYTGELFF,TGCGCCAGCAGTGCAGTATACACCGGGGAGCTGTTTTTT
-,-,TRBV5-4,TRBJ2-3,CASSLASRSGDTQYF,TGTGCCAGCAGCTTGGCCAGCAGGTCTGGCGATACGCAGTATTTT
-,-,TRBV12-5,TRBJ2-2,CASGLRQDTGELFF,TGTGCTAGTGGTTTGCGACAGGATACCGGGGAGCTGTTTTTT
-,TRBD2,TRBV19,TRBJ2-5,CASRQAGETQYF,TGTGCCAGTAGGCAAGCGGGGGAGACCCAGTACTTC
once,-,TRBV6-6,TRBJ2-5,CASAGAGETQYF,TGTGCCAGCGCTGGCGCGGGTGAGACCCAGTACTTC
-,-,TRBV5-6,TRBJ2-7,CASSLPPRGEQYF,TGTGCCAGCAGCTTACCCCCCCGGGGCGAGCAGTACTTC
-,-,TRBV4-1,TRBJ1-1,CASSQDRGQRKGKPNTEAFF,TGCGCCAGCAGCCAAGATCGCGGACAGCGCAAGGGGAAACCGAACACTGAAGCTTTCTTT
-,TRBD1,TRBV18,TRBJ1-6,CASSPLPPTGTGTNSPLHF,TGTGCCAGCTCACCATTGCCCCCCACCGGGACAGGGACAAATTCACCCCTCCACTTT
-,TRBD1,TRBV6-1,TRBJ2-7,CATWDRVIYEQYF,TGTGCCACGTGGGACAGGGTTATCTACGAGCAGTACTTC
once,-,TRBV7-9,TRBJ2-1,CASSLVGGAHNEQFF,TGTGCCAGCAGCTTAGTGGGGGGGGCACACAATGAGCAGTTCTTC
-,TRBD2,TRBV9,TRBJ2-5,CASSVESGLAVETQYF,TGTGCCAGCAGCGTAGAATCGGGACTAGCAGTTGAGACCCAGTACTTC
-,-,TRBV18,TRBJ1-1,CASSPEGSNTEAFF,TGTGCCAGCTCACCAGAGGGATCGAACACTGAAGCTTTCTTT
-,-,TRBV10-1,TRBJ1-2,CASSGGTNYGYTF,TGCGCCAGCAGTGGCGGGACTAACTATGGCTACACCTTC
-,TRBD1,TRBV19,TRBJ1-5,CASSREAQGEHPQHF,TGTGCCAGTAGTAGGGAGGCACAGGGGGAACATCCCCAGCATTTT
-,-,TRBV11-3,TRBJ2-5,CASSLDREGETQYF,TGTGCCAGCAGCTTAGATCGAGAGGGAGAGACCCAGTACTTC
-,-,TRBV15,TRBJ2-7,CATSRVRAGGVFHEQYF,TGTGCCACCAGCAGAGTGCGCGCCGGGGGAGTTTTCCACGAGCAGTACTTC
-,TRBD2,TRBV7-6,TRBJ2-5,CASSFDSSGSGETQYF,TGTGCCAGCAGCTTCGACTCTAGCGGGAGTGGGGAGACCCAGTACTTC
few,TRBD1,TRBV2,TRBJ1-1,CASSEGVTGGGTEAFF,TGTGCCAGCAGTGAAGGGGTGACAGGGGGCGGAACTGAAGCTTTCTTT
-,TRBD1,TRBV27,TRBJ1-4,CASSLSRQGLKEKLFF,TGTGCCAGCAGTTTATCGCGACAGGGGCTAAAGGAAAAACTGTTTTTT
-,-,TRBV7-6,TRBJ2-3,CASSLRGRLGTDTQYF,TGTGCCAGCAGCTTGAGGGGGCGACTAGGCACAGATACGCAGTATTTT
-,-,TRBV7-9,TRBJ2-7,CSSSLQSGGTDEQYF,TGTTCCAGCAGCTTGCAATCCGGGGGAACCGACGAGCAGTACTTC
few,TRBD1,TRBV6-1,TRBJ2-5,CASSELDRGRETQYF,TGTGCCAGCAGTGAACTGGACAGGGGGAGAGAGACCCAGTACTTC